Each of the 12 T cell receptor beta chains below was sequenced from the same sample in a study of T cells in localized non-small cell lung cancer. The table came from immunoSEQ multiplex PCR; TCRdb's copy has only in-frame clones and leaves some out. Counted here are about 82,000 clones, around 80% occurring once; the ten biggest clones make up 19%. This specimen consisted of PBMCs, obtained before any cancer treatment. These receptors all stem from a man aged 40 to 69 with stage II squamous cell lung carcinoma.

The chain carries TRBV2 and TRBJ2-7; 8 bases match TRBD1. This CDR3 comprises 15 residues. CDR1 is SNHLY, CDR2 FYNNEI, per germline. Unmatched junction bases numbered 13, after V lost 7 bases and J lost 5 bases. CDR3 bases: TGTGCCAGCATCCAGGGGGCCCCCTCAGGGAACGAGCAGTACTTC. It yields the protein CASIQGAPSGNEQYF.

The chain uses TRBV4-2 and TRBJ1-3; D possibly corresponds to TRBD1 (6 bases). V dropped 4 bases and J dropped 3 bases, with 13 bases sitting between them. The CDR3 has 15 amino acids. Germline loops: CDR1 LGHNA, CDR2 YNFKEQ. The CDR3 nucleotides read TGTGCCAGCAGCCGTCACAGGGAGGGTGGAAACACCATATATTTT. Protein sequence: CASSRHREGGNTIYF.

The gene calls are TRBV5-5 and TRBJ2-7; tentatively, D is TRBD1 or TRBD2 (6 bases each). Trimming removed 0 bases from V and 4 bases from J, with 11 bases in between. Looked up from germline, CDR1 is SGHKS and CDR2 is YYEKEE (reference sequence). The length of the CDR3 is 14 residues. The CDR3, as DNA: TGTGCCAGCAGCTTGGATCAGGGGAGGTACGAGCAGTACTTC. This gives the protein CASSLDQGRYEQYF.

The CDR3 region is CASSWGRAINQPQHF. The CDR3 DNA is TGTGCCAGTTCTTGGGGGAGGGCCATCAATCAGCCCCAGCATTTT. V and J are TRBV28 and TRBJ1-5, with D possibly matching TRBD1 (5 bases). This CDR3 is built from 15 residues. Per the germline V gene, CDR1 is MDHEN and CDR2 is SYDVKM. Deletions cut 9 bases from V and 3 bases from J, with 18 bases between.

This clone is a singleton in its sample. This chain joins TRBV18 and TRBJ2-1; D might be TRBD1 or TRBD2, each matching 5 bases. The V end was cut by 3 bases, the J end by 6 bases, with 12 bases between. Germline V CDR1 and CDR2: KGHSH, LQKENI. The CDR3 has 14 residues. DNA for the CDR3: TGTGCCAGCTCACCGACTAATACAGGCAATGAGCAGTTCTTC. It specifies CASSPTNTGNEQFF.

This chain connects TRBV7-2 to TRBJ2-1; D perhaps matches TRBD2 (6 bases). This CDR3 spans 13 amino acids. Deletions cut 4 bases from V and 6 bases from J, with 10 bases between. CDR1 and CDR2 from the germline V gene are SGHTA and FQGNSA. The CDR3 here is CASSSGLINEQFF. In DNA form, the CDR3 reads TGTGCCAGCAGCTCCGGACTAATCAATGAGCAGTTCTTC.

V and J are TRBV18 and TRBJ1-4; D not certain. The CDR3 runs to 14 residues. Germline V CDR1 and CDR2: KGHSH, LQKENI. The V end was cut by 3 bases, the J end by 6 bases, with 11 bases between. CDR3 in amino acids: CASSPLQRDEKLFF. Written as DNA, the CDR3 is TGTGCCAGCTCACCGCTACAGAGGGATGAAAAACTGTTTTTT. The full variable domain, with the rest looked up from reference TRBV18 and TRBJ1-4, is NAGVMQNPRHLVRRRGQEARLRCSPMKGHSHVYWYRQLPEEGLKFMVYLQKENIIDESGMPKERFSAEFPKEGPSILRIQQVVRGDSAAYFCASSPLQRDEKLFFGSGTQLSVL.

The V call is TRBV6-6, the J call TRBJ2-3, with 7 bases matching TRBD2. The CDR3 contains 14 residues. Germline loops: CDR1 MNHNY, CDR2 SVGAGI (reference sequence). Losses at the gene ends were 2 bases for V and 1 base for J; bases not matched to a gene: 0. CDR3 in amino acids: CASSYGGGTDTQYF. For the CDR3, the DNA is TGTGCCAGCAGTTACGGGGGGGGCACAGATACGCAGTATTTT.

The rearrangement joins TRBV19 to TRBJ2-2; no clear D. In germline, CDR1 is LNHDA, CDR2 SQIVND (reference sequence). Trimming removed 5 bases from V and 0 bases from J, with 7 bases in between. The CDR3 spans 14 residues. The CDR3: CASSVIANTGELFF. Written as DNA, the CDR3 is TGTGCCAGTAGTGTCATCGCGAACACCGGGGAGCTGTTTTTT.

The V and J genes are TRBV4-1 and TRBJ1-2; 12 nucleotides line up with TRBD1. CDR3 length equals 17 residues. The V and J ends lost 0 bases and 2 bases, in that order; junction bases with no gene match: 4. The germline gives CDR1 MGHRA, CDR2 YSYEKL. DNA for the CDR3: TGCGCCAGCAGCCAAGAGGGGACAGGGGGCGTAAACTATGGCTACACCTTC. This sequence encodes CASSQEGTGGVNYGYTF.

This clone has only one observation. V usage is TRBV11-2 and J usage is TRBJ2-2; no definite D call. Germline CDR1 SGHAT, CDR2 FQNNGV. V gave up 3 bases and J gave up 4 bases, with 9 bases separating them. The CDR3 length is 14 residues. This CDR3 reads CASSLNTVTGELFF. In DNA, the CDR3 is TGTGCCAGCAGCTTGAATACAGTCACCGGGGAGCTGTTTTTT. Combining the CDR3 with reference TRBV11-2 and TRBJ2-2 gives the whole variable domain EAGVAQSPRYKIIEKRQSVAFWCNPISGHATLYWYQQILGQGPKLLIQFQNNGVVDDSQLPKDRFSAERLKGVDSTLKIQPAKLEDSAVYLCASSLNTVTGELFFGEGSRLTVL.

This chain joins TRBV2 and TRBJ2-1; TRBD2 might be the D (5 bases). Germline CDR1 SNHLY, CDR2 FYNNEI. This CDR3 spans 15 amino acids. V lost 1 base and J 7 bases, leaving 14 bases between the germline ends. In DNA form, the CDR3 reads TGTGCCAGCAGTGAAGGTTTAGCGCAATCTAATGAGCAGTTCTTC. This codes for CASSEGLAQSNEQFF.